Presented here are 27 T cell receptor beta chains from one specimen sequenced in a study of T cell responses to AZD1222 COVID-19 vaccine. The table came from immunoSEQ multiplex PCR; TCRdb's copy has only in-frame clones and leaves some out. Here the sample spans about 130,000 clones, roughly 89% being singletons. The sample here was peripheral blood, taken 28 days after the second AZD1222 dose. The origin of the receptors is an adult who received the AZD1222 COVID-19 vaccine.

This chain links TRBV29-1 with TRBJ1-2; 7 nucleotides line up with TRBD1. Germline assignment: CDR1 SQVTM and CDR2 ANQGSEA. V shed 6 bases, J shed 4 bases, and the junction held 14 bases outside the gene matches. This CDR3 region has 15 residues. CDR3: CSVRDSISSSYGYTF. The CDR3 DNA is TGCAGCGTCCGGGACAGTATTTCCTCCTCCTATGGCTACACCTTC.

This clone has just one count. The J gene is TRBJ1-1, the V gene TRBV27; D remains unclear. Trimming took 5 bases from V and 1 from J, leaving 5 bases between them. The CDR3 loop spans 12 amino acids. Germline lookup yields CDR1 MNHEY and CDR2 SMNVEV (reference sequence). The CDR3 DNA follows: TGTGCCAGCAGTAGGACGAACACTGAAGCTTTCTTT. Translation: CASSRTNTEAFF.

The chain combines TRBV10-3 with TRBJ1-1; weak D call: TRBD1 (5 bases). The CDR3 extends over 14 amino acids. Germline V gene data show CDR1 as ENHRY and CDR2 as SYGVKD. V shed 10 bases and J shed 0 bases, with 15 bases lying between them. The CDR3: CASETGRMNTEAFF. The DNA of the CDR3 is TGTGCCAGCGAAACGGGACGGATGAACACTGAAGCTTTCTTT.

The chain couples TRBV18 to TRBJ1-1; 11 positions agree with TRBD1. The ends lost 3 bases at V and 7 bases at J; junction bases unmatched: 13. This CDR3 has 17 amino acids. Germline V gene sequence: CDR1 KGHSH, CDR2 LQKENI. The CDR3 here is CASSPAVYPGQGDEAFF. The CDR3 DNA reads TGTGCCAGCTCACCTGCTGTATATCCGGGACAGGGGGATGAAGCTTTCTTT.

This clone was detected only a few times. The chain employs TRBV12-3 or TRBV12-4 and TRBJ2-7; 7 positions match TRBD2. The CDR3 extends over 13 amino acids. Unmatched junction bases numbered 2, after V lost 3 bases and J lost 3 bases. The CDR3 is CASSFGLVYEQYF. In nucleotides, the CDR3 is TGTGCCAGCAGTTTCGGACTAGTCTACGAGCAGTACTTC.

The chain couples TRBV2 to TRBJ1-1; TRBD1 aligns across 11 bases. Looked up from germline, CDR1 is SNHLY and CDR2 is FYNNEI. This CDR3 comprises 14 residues. The ends lost 11 bases at V and 4 bases at J; junction bases unmatched: 9. The CDR3 loop reads CADPLGTGGTEAFF. The CDR3, as DNA: TGTGCCGACCCCCTAGGGACAGGGGGCACTGAAGCTTTCTTT.

V is TRBV19 and J is TRBJ2-3; D is ambiguous. The CDR3 is 15 residues long. CDR1 is LNHDA and CDR2 is SQIVND in the germline V gene (reference sequence). The V end lost 0 bases, the J end lost 4 bases, and 11 bases lay between the germline ends. CDR3 residues: CASSIDPPSPDTQYF. The CDR3 DNA is TGTGCCAGTAGTATAGATCCCCCATCCCCAGATACGCAGTATTTT.

The V and J genes are TRBV9 and TRBJ1-3, with a tentative D call TRBD1 (5 bases). Germline V gene lookup returns CDR1 SGDLS and CDR2 YYNGEE. The CDR3 consists of 16 residues. V lost 4 bases and J 4 bases, leaving 18 bases between the germline ends. Written as DNA, the CDR3 is TGTGCCAGCAGCCTGTCAGAGGGGAGGACCGGAAACACCATATATTTT. Amino acid sequence: CASSLSEGRTGNTIYF. The entire variable domain, with the rest obtained from reference TRBV9 and TRBJ1-3, is as follows: DSGVTQTPKHLITATGQRVTLRCSPRSGDLSVYWYQQSLDQGLQFLIQYYNGEERAKGNILERFSAQQFPDLHSELNLSSLELGDSALYFCASSLSEGRTGNTIYFGEGSWLTVV.

This clone was seen only once. The chain links TRBV7-9 to TRBJ2-2; TRBD1 aligns across 10 bases. The CDR3 totals 16 residues. V shed 3 bases and J 2 bases; nucleotides not matched to a gene: 3. The germline V gene has CDR1 SEHNR and CDR2 FQNEAQ (reference sequence). The CDR3 DNA reads as TGTGCCAGCAGCTTTGGGGACAGGGGCAACACCGGGGAGCTGTTTTTT. Amino acid sequence: CASSFGDRGNTGELFF.

This chain joins TRBV6-4 and TRBJ1-1, with D possibly being TRBD1 (5 bases). CDR1 and CDR2 (germline): MRHNA, SNTAGT. The ends were cut back, 10 bases at V and 1 base at J, with 13 bases in the middle. The CDR3 runs 13 residues. The CDR3 DNA follows: TGTGCCACAAAAGGGGAAGGGAACACTGAAGCTTTCTTT. Translated: CATKGEGNTEAFF.

This chain connects TRBV27 to TRBJ1-6; TRBD1 matches 11 bases. Trimming at V came to 0 bases and at J to 9 bases, leaving 13 bases not matched to a gene. In germline, CDR1 is MNHEY, CDR2 SMNVEV (reference sequence). This CDR3 comprises 19 residues. The CDR3 coding sequence is TGTGCCAGCAGTTTATCGGCGGGACAGGGGGGAAGGAGCGCTTCACCCCTCCACTTT. Its translation: CASSLSAGQGGRSASPLHF.

This clone was seen once. The gene calls are TRBV3-1 (or the pseudogene TRBV3-2) and TRBJ2-1, with D perhaps TRBD1 or TRBD2 (5 bases each). The CDR3 sequence is 14 residues long. Germline values: CDR1 LGHDT, CDR2 YNNKEL (reference sequence). V was cut by 1 base and J by 8 bases, with 12 bases left in between. CDR3 DNA: TGTGCCAGCAGCCAAGCGGTATGGGGGTATGAGCAGTTCTTC. It encodes CASSQAVWGYEQFF.

The chain combines TRBV7-9 with TRBJ2-7, with D possibly matching TRBD1 (5 bases). There are 13 residues in the CDR3. Deletions cut 1 base from V and 3 bases from J, with 7 bases between. Germline CDR1 reads SEHNR; CDR2 reads FQNEAQ (reference sequence). CDR3 nucleotides: TGTGCCAGCAGCTTAGGCAGGGACTACGAGCAGTACTTC. Translated, it gives CASSLGRDYEQYF. The whole variable domain, remainder taken from reference TRBV7-9 and TRBJ2-7, is DTGVSQNPRHKITKRGQNVTFRCDPISEHNRLYWYRQTLGQGPEFLTYFQNEAQLEKSRLLSDRFSAERPKGSFSTLEIQRTEQGDSAMYLCASSLGRDYEQYFGPGTRLTVT.

The chain has TRBV18 and TRBJ1-5; D remains unclear. The CDR3 runs to 13 residues. V gave up 6 bases and J gave up 2 bases, with 8 bases separating them. CDR1 KGHSH and CDR2 LQKENI come from the germline V gene. In DNA, the CDR3 is TGTGCCAGCTCTGCCTCGGGCAATCAGCCCCAGCATTTT. Translation gives CASSASGNQPQHF.

In the case of this clone: Compared with germline, one end of the junction differs, possibly owing to a read error. This rearrangement joins TRBV5-8 to TRBJ1-4, with 11 nucleotides matching TRBD1. The length of the CDR3 is 15 residues. The germline V gene has CDR1 SGHTS and CDR2 YDEGEE. CDR3 sequence: CASNLDRGPNEKLFF. The CDR3 coding sequence is TGTGCCAGCAACTTGGACAGGGGGCCTAATGAAAAACTGTTTTTT.

V usage is TRBV19 and J usage is TRBJ1-5, with D perhaps TRBD1 (5 bases). V lost 8 bases, J lost 1 base, and 12 bases lay in between. The germline gives CDR1 LNHDA, CDR2 SQIVND (reference sequence). CDR3 length equals 14 residues. The CDR3 reads CASSQQASNQPQHF. In DNA form, the CDR3 reads TGTGCCAGTTCCCAACAGGCCAGCAATCAGCCCCAGCATTTT.

The table lists this clone with a count of one. The V gene is TRBV6-5, the J gene TRBJ2-7; a possible D gene is TRBD1 (5 bases). The CDR3 loop spans 13 amino acids. From germline, CDR1 is MNHEY and CDR2 SVGAGI. V lost 6 bases to trimming and J lost 2 bases, with 11 bases between them. In nucleotides, the CDR3 is TGTGCCAGCAGCCCAGACAGAGCCTACGAGCAGTACTTC. Protein: CASSPDRAYEQYF.

DNA for the CDR3: TGTGCCACCAGCCGCTACGGGACTAGCGGGGGGTCGACCGGGGAGCTGTTTTTT. Protein: CATSRYGTSGGSTGELFF. The chain uses TRBV15 and TRBJ2-2; 15 bases fit TRBD2. The CDR3 covers 18 residues. Trimming cost V 5 bases and J 5 bases; bases outside gene matches: 9. The germline V gene has CDR1 LNHNV and CDR2 YYDKDF (reference sequence).

The chain employs TRBV18 and TRBJ2-3; tentative D call: TRBD2 (5 bases). The CDR3 runs to 14 residues. V was trimmed by 0 bases and J by 2 bases, leaving 6 bases between them. The germline CDR1 and CDR2 sequences are KGHSH and LQKENI. The CDR3 nucleotides read TGTGCCAGCTCACCACCGACTATCACAGATACGCAGTATTTT. Protein: CASSPPTITDTQYF.

The chain recombines TRBV7-9 with TRBJ1-3, with unresolved D. The germline gives CDR1 SEHNR, CDR2 FQNEAQ (reference sequence). This CDR3 spans 14 amino acids. Trimming took off 5 bases at V and 2 bases at J, with 10 bases between the two ends. For the CDR3, the DNA is TGTGCCAGCAGCCCCCCCGGGCCTGGAAACACCATATATTTT. Amino acid sequence: CASSPPGPGNTIYF.

This chain connects TRBV28 to TRBJ1-1; 7 bases are shared with TRBD1. CDR1 is MDHEN and CDR2 is SYDVKM in the germline V gene. Losses at the gene ends were 3 bases for V and 1 base for J; bases not matched to a gene: 11. This CDR3 region has 17 residues. DNA of the CDR3: TGTGCCAGCAGTTTGATCATTACCCGGGACAGGAACACTGAAGCTTTCTTT. This gives the protein CASSLIITRDRNTEAFF.

J is TRBJ2-1 and V is TRBV7-8, with 7 bases identical to TRBD2. Germline CDR1 is SGHVS and CDR2 is FQNEAQ. The V and J ends lost 5 bases and 2 bases, in that order; junction bases with no gene match: 3. The CDR3 runs to 14 residues. The CDR3 here is CASSPTSTYNEQFF. DNA for the CDR3: TGTGCCAGCAGCCCGACTAGCACCTACAATGAGCAGTTCTTC.

This clone was observed once. The chain uses TRBV9 and TRBJ2-7; 13 nucleotides align to TRBD2. The CDR3 consists of 16 residues. Germline V lookup: CDR1 SGDLS, CDR2 YYNGEE. Trimming cost V 3 bases and J 4 bases; bases outside gene matches: 7. CDR3 sequence (DNA): TGTGCCAGCAGCGCCGGACTAGCGGGAGTAGGGTACGAGCAGTACTTC. This translates into CASSAGLAGVGYEQYF.

The rearrangement links TRBV7-2 to TRBJ2-5; D possibly uses TRBD1 or TRBD2 (5 bases each). Germline V gene sequence: CDR1 SGHTA, CDR2 FQGNSA. The ends were cut back, 5 bases at V and 5 bases at J, with 15 bases in the middle. The length of the CDR3 is 14 residues. The CDR3 region is CASSIRDRSETQYF. CDR3 nucleotide sequence: TGTGCCAGCAGCATCCGGGACCGCTCCGAGACCCAGTACTTC.

V and J are TRBV6-4 and TRBJ2-1; the match to TRBD2 covers 13 bases. The germline gives CDR1 MRHNA, CDR2 SNTAGT. The CDR3 extends over 14 amino acids. V shed 6 bases, J shed 9 bases, and the junction held 5 bases outside the gene matches. The CDR3 here is CASSGLAGAGEQFF. The CDR3 region has the DNA TGTGCCAGCAGCGGACTAGCGGGAGCCGGTGAGCAGTTCTTC.

V gene TRBV9 combines with J gene TRBJ2-2; D is unresolved. The CDR3 is made up of 15 amino acids. Trimming stripped 1 base from V and 5 bases from J, with 12 bases between. CDR1 and CDR2 from the germline V gene are SGDLS and YYNGEE. CDR3: CASSVRPGRTGELFF. CDR3 nucleotides: TGTGCCAGCAGCGTACGCCCGGGCCGGACCGGGGAGCTGTTTTTT.

This chain connects TRBV28 to TRBJ2-3, with TRBD2 matching over 9 bases. V trimming: 5 bases; J trimming: 4 bases; junction bases outside the gene matches: 7. The CDR3 is made up of 15 amino acids. Germline V gene sequence: CDR1 MDHEN, CDR2 SYDVKM. DNA of the CDR3: TGTGCCAGCAGTCCCCCAGCGGGGGGTGCAGATACGCAGTATTTT. Translated: CASSPPAGGADTQYF.